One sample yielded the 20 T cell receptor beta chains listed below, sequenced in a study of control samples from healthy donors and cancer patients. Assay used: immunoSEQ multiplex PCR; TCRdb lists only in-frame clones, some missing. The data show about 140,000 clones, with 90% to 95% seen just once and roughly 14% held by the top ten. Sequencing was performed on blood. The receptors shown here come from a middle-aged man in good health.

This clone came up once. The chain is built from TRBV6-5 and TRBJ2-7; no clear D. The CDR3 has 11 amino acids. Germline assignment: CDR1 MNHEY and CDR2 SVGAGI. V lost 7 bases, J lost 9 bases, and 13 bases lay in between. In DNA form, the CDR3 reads TGTGCCAGCACCAATAAGGGTCGGCAGTACTTC. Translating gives CASTNKGRQYF.

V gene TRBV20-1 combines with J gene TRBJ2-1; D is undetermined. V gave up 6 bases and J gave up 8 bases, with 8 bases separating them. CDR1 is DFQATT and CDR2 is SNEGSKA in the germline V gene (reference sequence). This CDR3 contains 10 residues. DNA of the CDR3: TGCAGTGCCAGTTTGTATGAGCAGTTCTTC. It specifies CSASLYEQFF.

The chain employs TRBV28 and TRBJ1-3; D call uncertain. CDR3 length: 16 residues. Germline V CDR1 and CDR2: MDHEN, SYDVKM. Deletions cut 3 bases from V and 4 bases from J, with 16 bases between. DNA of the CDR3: TGTGCCAGCAGTTTCCTTCTAGGGAAGAGGGGAAACACCATATATTTT. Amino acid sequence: CASSFLLGKRGNTIYF.

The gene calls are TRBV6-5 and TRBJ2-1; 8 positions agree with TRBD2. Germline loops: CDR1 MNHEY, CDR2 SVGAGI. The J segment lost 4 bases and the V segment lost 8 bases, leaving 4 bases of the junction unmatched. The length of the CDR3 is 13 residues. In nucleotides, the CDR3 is TGTGCCAGCGGGAAGCGGGGGTACAATGAGCAGTTCTTC. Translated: CASGKRGYNEQFF.

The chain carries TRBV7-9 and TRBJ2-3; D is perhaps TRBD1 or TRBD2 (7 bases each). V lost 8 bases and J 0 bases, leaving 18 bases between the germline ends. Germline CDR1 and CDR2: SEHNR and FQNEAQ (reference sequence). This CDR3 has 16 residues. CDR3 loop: CASLKGASGSTDTQYF. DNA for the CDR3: TGTGCCAGCCTCAAGGGGGCTAGCGGTAGCACAGATACGCAGTATTTT.

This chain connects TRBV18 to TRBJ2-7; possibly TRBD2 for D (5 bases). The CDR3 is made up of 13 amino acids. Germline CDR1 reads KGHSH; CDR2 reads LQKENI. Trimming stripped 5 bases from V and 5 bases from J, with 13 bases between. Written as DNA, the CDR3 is TGTGCCAGCTCATTGAGTGCCGGGGACGAGCAGTACTTC. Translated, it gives CASSLSAGDEQYF. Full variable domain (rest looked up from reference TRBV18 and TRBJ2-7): NAGVMQNPRHLVRRRGQEARLRCSPMKGHSHVYWYRQLPEEGLKFMVYLQKENIIDESGMPKERFSAEFPKEGPSILRIQQVVRGDSAAYFCASSLSAGDEQYFGPGTRLTVT.

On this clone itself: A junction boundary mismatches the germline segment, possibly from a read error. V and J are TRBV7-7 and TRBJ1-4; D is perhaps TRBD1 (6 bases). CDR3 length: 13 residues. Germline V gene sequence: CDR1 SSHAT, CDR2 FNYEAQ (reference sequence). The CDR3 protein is CASSQQGGEKLFF. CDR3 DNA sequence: TGTGCTAGCAGCCAACAGGGAGGTGAAAAACTGTTTTTT.

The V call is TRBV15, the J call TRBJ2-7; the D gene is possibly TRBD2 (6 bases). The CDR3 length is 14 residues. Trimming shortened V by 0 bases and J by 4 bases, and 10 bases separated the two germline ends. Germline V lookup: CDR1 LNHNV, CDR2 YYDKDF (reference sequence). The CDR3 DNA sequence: TGTGCCACCAGCAGAGACCCGGGAGAATACGAGCAGTACTTC. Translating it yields CATSRDPGEYEQYF. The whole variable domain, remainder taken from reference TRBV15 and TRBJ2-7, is DAMVIQNPRYQVTQFGKPVTLSCSQTLNHNVMYWYQQKSSQAPKLLFHYYDKDFNNEADTPDNFQSRRPNTSFCFLDIRSPGLGDTAMYLCATSRDPGEYEQYFGPGTRLTVT.

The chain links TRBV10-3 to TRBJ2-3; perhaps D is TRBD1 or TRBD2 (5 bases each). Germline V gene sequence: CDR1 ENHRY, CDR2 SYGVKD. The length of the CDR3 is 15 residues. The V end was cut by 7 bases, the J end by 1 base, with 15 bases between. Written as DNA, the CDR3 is TGTGCCATCAAGGAGGCAAGGGGAGGCACAGATACGCAGTATTTT. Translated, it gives CAIKEARGGTDTQYF.

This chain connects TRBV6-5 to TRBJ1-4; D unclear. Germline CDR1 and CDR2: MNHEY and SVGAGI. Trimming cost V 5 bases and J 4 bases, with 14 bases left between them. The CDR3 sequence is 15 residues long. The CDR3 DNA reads TGTGCCAGCAGTCCCATGCGAGCGGTTAATGAAAAACTGTTTTTT. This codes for CASSPMRAVNEKLFF.

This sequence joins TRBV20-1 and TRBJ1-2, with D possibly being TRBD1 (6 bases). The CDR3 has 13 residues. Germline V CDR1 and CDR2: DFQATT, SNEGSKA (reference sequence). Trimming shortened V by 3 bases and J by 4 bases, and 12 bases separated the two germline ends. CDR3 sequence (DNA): TGCAGTGCTAGTACGAGGGGGGCCTATGGCTACACCTTC. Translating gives CSASTRGAYGYTF.

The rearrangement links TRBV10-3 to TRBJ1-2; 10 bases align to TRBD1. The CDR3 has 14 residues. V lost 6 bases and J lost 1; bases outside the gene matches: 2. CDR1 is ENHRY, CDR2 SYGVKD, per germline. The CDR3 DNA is TGTGCCATCAGAGGACAGGGGGGTAACTATGGCTACACCTTC. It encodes CAIRGQGGNYGYTF.

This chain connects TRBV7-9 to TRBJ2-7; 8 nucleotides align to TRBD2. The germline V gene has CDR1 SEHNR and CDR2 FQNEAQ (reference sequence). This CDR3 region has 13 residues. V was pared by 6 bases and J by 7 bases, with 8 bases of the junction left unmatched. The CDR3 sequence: CASRPGAGGEQYF. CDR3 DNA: TGTGCCAGCAGACCCGGGGCGGGGGGAGAGCAGTACTTC.

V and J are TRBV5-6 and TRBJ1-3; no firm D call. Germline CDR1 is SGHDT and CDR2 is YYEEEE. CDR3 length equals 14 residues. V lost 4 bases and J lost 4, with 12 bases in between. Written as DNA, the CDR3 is TGTGCCAGCAGCGAGACTGATACCGGAAACACCATATATTTT. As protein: CASSETDTGNTIYF.

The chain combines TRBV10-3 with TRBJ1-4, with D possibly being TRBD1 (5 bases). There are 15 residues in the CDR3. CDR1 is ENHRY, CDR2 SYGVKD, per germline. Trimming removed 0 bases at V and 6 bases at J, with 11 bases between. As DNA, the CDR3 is TGTGCCATCAGTGAGTCCGGGGCGGTGGATGAAAAACTGTTTTTT. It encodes CAISESGAVDEKLFF.

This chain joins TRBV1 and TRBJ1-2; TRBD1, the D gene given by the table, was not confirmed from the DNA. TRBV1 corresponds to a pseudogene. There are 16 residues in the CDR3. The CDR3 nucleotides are TGCACCAGCAGCCAAATACAATCAGGGGCTAACTATGGCTACACCTTC. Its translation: CTSSQIQSGANYGYTF.

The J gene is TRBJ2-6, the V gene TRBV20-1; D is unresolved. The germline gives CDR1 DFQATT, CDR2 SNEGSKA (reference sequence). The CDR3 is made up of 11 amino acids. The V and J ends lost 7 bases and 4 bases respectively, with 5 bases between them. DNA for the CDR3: TGCAGTGTGCGCGGGGCCAACGTCCTGACTTTC. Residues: CSVRGANVLTF.

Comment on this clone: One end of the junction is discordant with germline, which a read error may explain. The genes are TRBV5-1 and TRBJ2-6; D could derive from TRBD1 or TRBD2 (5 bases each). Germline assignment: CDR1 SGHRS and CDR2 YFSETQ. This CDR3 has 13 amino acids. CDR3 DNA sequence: TGCGCCAGCAGGTTGGGGGAGGCCAACGTCCTGACTTTC. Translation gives CASRLGEANVLTF.

CDR3 sequence: CASSTGLAGGNEQFF. In nucleotides, the CDR3 is TGTGCCAGCAGCACAGGACTAGCGGGAGGCAATGAGCAGTTCTTC. The V gene is TRBV9, the J gene TRBJ2-1, with 14 bases identical to TRBD2. V was clipped by 4 bases and J by 6 bases; unmatched bases: 3. Germline-derived CDR1 and CDR2 are SGDLS and YYNGEE. This CDR3 region has 15 residues.

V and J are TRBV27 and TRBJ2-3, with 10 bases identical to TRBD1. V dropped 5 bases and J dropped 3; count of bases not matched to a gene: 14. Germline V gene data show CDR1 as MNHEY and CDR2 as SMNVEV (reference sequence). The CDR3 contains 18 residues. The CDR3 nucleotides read TGTGCCAGCAGTCCAAATCCTCGGACAGGGGGTAAGACAGATACGCAGTATTTT. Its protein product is CASSPNPRTGGKTDTQYF.